The 28 T cell receptor beta chains below were found in one sample sequenced in a study of spatial heterogeneity in lung cancer. Study-level results: For expanded intratumoral alpha and beta TCRs, counts tracked tumor mutation counts.

In TCRdb, the 5' RACE reads were re-called with MiXCR into one record per CDR3 protein. There are 13,000 to 15,000 distinct CDR3 sequences in the sample; 4.7% occur only once, and about 17% lies in the top ten. The time point: sample taken at primary tumor resection. For these TCRs, the target antigens are not known. The sequencing here drew on lung tumor tissue, taken at surgery. These receptor sequences come from a female donor with early-stage non-small cell lung cancer.

This clonotype was detected ten times or more. This beta chain is a stray sequence in a library constructed for alpha chains; its clone size is not meaningful. J is TRBJ2-3 and V is TRBV18, with 7 bases that match TRBD2. The CDR3 totals 14 residues. Unmatched junction bases numbered 4, after V lost 3 bases and J lost 4 bases. Germline-derived CDR1 and CDR2 are KGHSH and LQKENI. CDR3 region: CASSPSGNPDTQYF. In DNA, the CDR3 is TGTGCCAGCTCACCGAGCGGGAATCCAGATACGCAGTATTTT.

This clonotype was seen repeatedly, ten times or more. Since the library was made to target alpha chains, this beta chain is a stray read and its abundance is not meaningful. The chain links TRBV19 to TRBJ1-2; D possibly corresponds to TRBD1 (5 bases). The germline V gene encodes CDR1 LNHDA and CDR2 SQIVND (reference sequence). The V and J ends lost 1 base and 7 bases respectively, with 22 bases between them. This CDR3 contains 17 residues. The CDR3: CASSIGRAGFVLSGYTF. CDR3 sequence (DNA): TGTGCCAGTAGTATAGGAAGGGCAGGGTTCGTCCTCTCTGGCTACACCTTC.

There are many counts of this clonotype. Being off target in a library aimed at alpha chains, this beta chain has a size of little meaning. The chain combines TRBV7-2 with TRBJ1-3; D uncertain. The CDR3 sequence is 16 residues long. The V gene lost 2 bases and the J gene lost 0 bases, with 11 bases spanning the gap. Germline V gene lookup returns CDR1 SGHTA and CDR2 FQGNSA. DNA of the CDR3: TGTGCCAGCAGCTTATCCCCGGGTTTCTCTGGAAACACCATATATTTT. Its protein is CASSLSPGFSGNTIYF.

The table lists this clonotype with many counts. This beta chain came through as a stray read in a library set up for alpha chains, and its size says little. This sequence joins TRBV28 and TRBJ2-1, with 9 bases fitting TRBD1. The CDR3 extends over 16 amino acids. V shed 3 bases, J shed 10 bases, and the junction held 13 bases outside the gene matches. Looked up from germline, CDR1 is MDHEN and CDR2 is SYDVKM. This CDR3 is CASSLRPGQGIGEQFF. CDR3 in DNA: TGTGCCAGCAGTTTGAGGCCGGGACAGGGAATTGGGGAGCAGTTCTTC.

This clonotype counts as medium-sized. This beta chain came through as a stray read in a library set up for alpha chains, and its size says little. This rearrangement joins TRBV6-2 or TRBV6-3 to TRBJ2-2, with 8 bases fitting TRBD2. CDR1 is MNHEY, CDR2 SVGEGT, per germline. CDR3 size: 18 residues. J was trimmed by 7 bases and V by 8 bases; bases with no gene match: 21. CDR3 DNA sequence: TGTGCCAGCCTCTTCGGGGGGGCCCCCGGGAGCATTAGCGGGGAGCTGTTTTTT. Encoded protein: CASLFGGAPGSISGELFF.

There are many counts of this clonotype. This beta chain represents an off-target read in a library built for alpha chains; its size is of limited meaning. V usage is TRBV5-1 and J usage is TRBJ1-1; TRBD1 matches at 10 bases. This CDR3 comprises 16 residues. The trim removed 2 bases at V and 3 bases at J, leaving 7 bases unmatched. Germline-derived CDR1 and CDR2 are SGHRS and YFSETQ. CDR3 protein: CASSFGQGGSDTEAFF. The DNA for the CDR3 is TGCGCCAGCAGCTTCGGACAGGGGGGAAGCGACACTGAAGCTTTCTTT.

At least ten counts were recorded for this clonotype. Being off target in a library aimed at alpha chains, this beta chain has a size of little meaning. This chain links TRBV6-5 with TRBJ1-6, with D perhaps TRBD1 (5 bases). Deletions cut 1 base from V and 8 bases from J, with 9 bases between. The CDR3 length is 14 residues. Per germline, CDR1 MNHEY and CDR2 SVGAGI. The CDR3 region is CASSYFLGDSPLHF. The CDR3 DNA follows: TGTGCCAGCAGTTACTTTTTAGGGGATTCACCCCTCCACTTT.

This clonotype was observed many times. This beta chain lies outside the target of a library built for alpha chains; its clone size means little. The chain uses TRBV10-3 and TRBJ2-3; D unclear. The CDR3 has 12 residues. V gave up 6 bases and J gave up 0 bases, with 4 bases separating them. Germline V gene data show CDR1 as ENHRY and CDR2 as SYGVKD. CDR3 DNA: TGTGCCATCAGACAGAGCACAGATACGCAGTATTTT. It codes for CAIRQSTDTQYF.

This clonotype is classed as medium-sized. This beta chain is an off-target read within a library intended for alpha chains, so its frequency means little. The CDR3 sequence: CASSLSGVKETQYF. In nucleotides, the CDR3 is TGTGCCAGCAGCTTATCGGGGGTGAAGGAGACCCAGTACTTC. The rearrangement uses TRBV7-9 and TRBJ2-5; D might be TRBD2 (6 bases). This CDR3 has 14 residues. CDR1 SEHNR and CDR2 FQNEAQ come from the germline V gene (reference sequence). V lost 2 bases and J lost 5, with 12 bases in between.

This clonotype was found many times. Within a library made for alpha chains, this beta chain is off target, and its count is uninformative. CDR3 loop: CSAQRTMETQYF. CDR3 in DNA: TGCAGTGCTCAGCGTACGATGGAGACCCAGTACTTC. The chain links TRBV20-1 to TRBJ2-5; D is unresolved. The germline V gene has CDR1 DFQATT and CDR2 SNEGSKA (reference sequence). V dropped 5 bases and J dropped 5 bases, with 12 bases sitting between them. The CDR3 length is 12 residues.

This clonotype was recorded many times. In a library made to pick up alpha chains, this beta chain is a stray read with a size that means little. The rearrangement uses TRBV10-3 and TRBJ2-5; D unresolved. The CDR3 runs 12 residues. Trimming removed 0 bases at V and 7 bases at J, with 6 bases between. Germline V gene lookup returns CDR1 ENHRY and CDR2 SYGVKD. This chain's CDR3 is CAISESGATQYF. In DNA form, the CDR3 reads TGTGCCATCAGTGAGTCGGGTGCGACCCAGTACTTC.

Concerning this clonotype: The junction does not match germline at one end; this may be a read error. In a library made to pick up alpha chains, this beta chain is a stray read with a size that means little. The chain joins TRBV20-1 to TRBJ1-3; D is undetermined. Looked up from germline, CDR1 is DFQATT and CDR2 is SNEGSKA (reference sequence). This CDR3 comprises 13 residues. The CDR3 DNA sequence: TGCAGTGCTTTAACAGACTCTGTAAACACCATATATTTT. Amino acid sequence: CSALTDSVNTIYF.

This clonotype has just a few counts. The size of this beta chain means little, since it is a stray read in a library made for alpha chains. The chain recombines TRBV7-3 with TRBJ2-7; D is unclear. Germline V gene data show CDR1 as SGHTA and CDR2 as FQGTGA. This CDR3 spans 14 amino acids. Trimming stripped 1 base from V and 1 base from J, with 8 bases between. The CDR3 DNA reads TGTGCCAGCAGCTTAAGGCCAGCTTCCTACGAGCAGTACTTC. This encodes CASSLRPASYEQYF.

This clonotype occurred many times. The library was prepared for alpha chains; this beta chain is a stray read, so its frequency means little. This chain joins TRBV27 and TRBJ2-3; no clear D. Germline CDR1 and CDR2: MNHEY and SMNVEV (reference sequence). There are 13 residues in the CDR3. The V end lost 5 bases, the J end lost 4 bases, and 10 bases lay between the germline ends. Here the CDR3 reads CASSTQWADTQYF. CDR3 DNA sequence: TGTGCCAGCAGTACCCAGTGGGCAGATACGCAGTATTTT.

Ten or more counts support this clonotype. Being off target in a library aimed at alpha chains, this beta chain has a size of little meaning. This chain uses TRBV30 with TRBJ2-3; 9 nucleotides match TRBD2. The CDR3 sequence is 16 residues long. Germline lookup yields CDR1 GTSNPN and CDR2 SVGIG (reference sequence). The ends lost 8 bases at V and 0 bases at J; junction bases unmatched: 12. CDR3 residues: CARASGDELSTDTQYF. CDR3 nucleotide sequence: TGTGCCCGGGCTAGCGGGGACGAACTTAGCACAGATACGCAGTATTTT.

This clonotype was detected many times. As an off-target read in a library built for alpha chains, this beta chain has a frequency of little significance. The V gene is TRBV24-1, the J gene TRBJ2-5; D remains ambiguous. The CDR3 is 14 residues long. V lost 3 bases, J lost 2 bases, and 9 bases lay in between. Germline CDR1 is KGHDR and CDR2 is SFDVKD. The CDR3 region is CATSDQTRQETQYF. For the CDR3, the DNA is TGTGCCACCAGTGATCAGACTCGACAAGAGACCCAGTACTTC.

Worth noting for this clonotype: In a library made to pick up alpha chains, this beta chain is a stray read with a size that means little. The chain is built from TRBV24-1 and TRBJ2-7; TRBD1 is a possible D gene (5 bases). Looked up from germline, CDR1 is KGHDR and CDR2 is SFDVKD. CDR3 length: 14 amino acids. Between the trimmed V and J ends, which lost 4 bases and 1 base, there was a span of 10 bases. The CDR3 region has the DNA TGTGCCACCAGTGACCCCGACAGATCCTACGAGCAGTACTTC. Translating it yields CATSDPDRSYEQYF.

This clonotype was found many times. This beta chain represents an off-target read in a library built for alpha chains; its size is of limited meaning. The rearrangement joins TRBV20-1 to TRBJ2-2; TRBD1 aligns across 7 bases. CDR3 size: 13 residues. V was pared by 6 bases and J by 7 bases, with 8 bases of the junction left unmatched. CDR1 and CDR2 (germline): DFQATT, SNEGSKA (reference sequence). In DNA, the CDR3 is TGCAGTGCCTGGGACAGAAGTGGCGGGGAGCTGTTTTTT. It yields the protein CSAWDRSGGELFF.

This clonotype was counted ten times or more. In a library made to pick up alpha chains, this beta chain is a stray read with a size that means little. This chain connects TRBV4-1 to TRBJ1-6; 9 bases align to TRBD1. Losses at the gene ends were 3 bases for V and 6 bases for J; bases not matched to a gene: 6. CDR3 length: 16 amino acids. The germline V gene has CDR1 MGHRA and CDR2 YSYEKL. The CDR3: CASSHTGTGINSPLHF. The CDR3 nucleotides read TGCGCCAGCAGCCACACCGGGACAGGGATTAATTCACCCCTCCACTTT.

This clonotype was detected many times. A library made for alpha chains picked up this beta chain off target, so its size means little. The chain employs TRBV7-6 and TRBJ1-1, with D maybe TRBD1 (5 bases). The CDR3 extends over 14 amino acids. The germline gives CDR1 SGHVS, CDR2 FNYEAQ. Trimming took 2 bases from V and 3 from J, leaving 10 bases between them. CDR3 loop: CASSLRAGDTEAFF. The CDR3 nucleotides read TGTGCCAGCAGCTTAAGGGCGGGGGACACTGAAGCTTTCTTT.

In its sample, this clonotype was seen a few times. The library was built for alpha chains, so this beta chain is an off-target read and its size means little. The chain has TRBV3-1 and TRBJ2-5; D unresolved. CDR3 size: 11 residues. Trimming cost V 2 bases and J 7 bases, with 5 bases left between them. Looked up from germline, CDR1 is LGHDT and CDR2 is YNNKEL (reference sequence). The DNA for the CDR3 is TGTGCCAGCAGCCAAAAGGGGACCCAGTACTTC. Its protein product is CASSQKGTQYF.

This clonotype has a single count. This may be a read error, as it is one base from a much larger clone. With the library built for alpha chains, this beta chain is off target and its frequency is not meaningful. This chain uses TRBV12-3 or TRBV12-4 with TRBJ1-3, with 7 bases aligning to TRBD1. Trimming removed 6 bases from V and 3 bases from J; junction bases left unmatched: 8. The length of the CDR3 is 15 residues. DNA of the CDR3: TGTGCCAGCAGGATGACAGGGTACCATGGAAACACCATATATTTT. Residues: CASRMTGYHGNTIYF.

This clonotype was found many times. A read error may be the cause here, since a much bigger clone is one base away. This beta chain turned up in a library designed for alpha chains; as an off-target read, its abundance says little. The chain uses TRBV3-1 and TRBJ2-5, with D possibly being TRBD1 (6 bases). Germline V gene data show CDR1 as LGHDT and CDR2 as YNNKEL (reference sequence). This CDR3 region has 17 residues. CDR3 DNA sequence: TGTGCCATCAGCCCGATAGAAGGGCGAGGGGGCCAAGAGACCCAGTACTTC. Its translation is CAISPIEGRGGQETQYF.

This clonotype came up many times. The library was prepared for alpha chains; this beta chain is a stray read, so its frequency means little. This chain joins TRBV11-2 and TRBJ2-5; tentative D call: TRBD1 (5 bases). The germline V gene has CDR1 SGHAT and CDR2 FQNNGV. This CDR3 comprises 15 residues. Trimming removed 7 bases at V and 4 bases at J, with 19 bases between. CDR3 DNA sequence: TGTGCCAGCACCCCTGGCAGGGCGACAATAGAGACCCAGTACTTC. Translating gives CASTPGRATIETQYF.

This clonotype was found many times. This beta chain is an unintended read in a library built for alpha chains; its size means little. The chain joins TRBV10-1 to TRBJ2-7; D gene uncertain. Looked up from germline, CDR1 is WNHNN and CDR2 is SYGVQD (reference sequence). This CDR3 spans 14 amino acids. Trimming removed 3 bases from V and 1 base from J, with 10 bases in between. Here the CDR3 reads CASSEGQLSYEQYF. The CDR3 DNA reads TGCGCCAGCAGTGAAGGGCAGCTGTCCTACGAGCAGTACTTC.

This clonotype was picked up a small number of times. With the library built for alpha chains, this beta chain is off target and its frequency is not meaningful. The rearrangement links TRBV12-3 or TRBV12-4 to TRBJ2-2; D possibly corresponds to TRBD2 (6 bases). V gave up 6 bases and J gave up 6 bases, with 11 bases separating them. This CDR3 spans 13 amino acids. The CDR3 protein is CASRRSGSGELFF. CDR3 coding DNA: TGTGCCAGCAGACGTAGCGGTTCCGGGGAGCTGTTTTTT.

In its sample, this clonotype is large. With the library built for alpha chains, this beta chain is off target and its frequency is not meaningful. CDR3 loop: CASSPTGWANVLTF. The CDR3 bases are TGTGCCAGCAGCCCCACCGGTTGGGCCAACGTCCTGACTTTC. This chain joins TRBV6-5 and TRBJ2-6; D uncertain. Germline V gives CDR1 MNHEY, CDR2 SVGAGI. Between the trimmed V and J ends, which lost 6 bases and 5 bases, there was a span of 11 bases. The CDR3 loop spans 14 amino acids.

This clonotype was detected ten times or more. Found in a library prepared for alpha chains, this beta chain is an off-target read, and its abundance has little meaning. The rearrangement joins TRBV15 to TRBJ1-2; 7 nucleotides line up with TRBD1. V shed 0 bases, J shed 8 bases, and the junction held 12 bases outside the gene matches. The CDR3 spans 16 residues. From germline, CDR1 is LNHNV and CDR2 YYDKDF (reference sequence). CDR3 region: CATSRDLEGAEVGYTF. The CDR3 DNA reads as TGTGCCACCAGCAGAGATCTGGAGGGGGCGGAGGTCGGCTACACCTTC.